Below, 6 T cell receptor beta chains from the same sample are listed, as sequenced in a study of blood T cell repertoires in COVID-19. The repertoire was sequenced with immunoSEQ multiplex PCR; TCRdb's copy has only in-frame clones and lacks some. The table has about 220,000 clones, roughly 84% seen once. The sequencing input was PBMCs or T cells enriched from blood (not recorded which). These receptor sequences come from a woman between 35 and 50 years old who had recovered from COVID-19.

This clone was detected only a few times. The chain links TRBV2 to TRBJ2-5; D is perhaps TRBD2 (5 bases). Per the germline V gene, CDR1 is SNHLY and CDR2 is FYNNEI. V gave up 7 bases and J gave up 5 bases, with 17 bases separating them. This CDR3 contains 14 residues. CDR3 residues: CASKGVRPGETQYF. CDR3 coding DNA: TGTGCCAGCAAAGGTGTGAGGCCGGGGGAGACCCAGTACTTC.

The V call is TRBV5-1, the J call TRBJ2-1; 10 bases agree with TRBD2. The CDR3 is 16 amino acids. Germline CDR1 SGHRS, CDR2 YFSETQ. The trim removed 7 bases at V and 6 bases at J, leaving 13 bases unmatched. The CDR3 here is CASGLSGTSASNEQFF. CDR3 bases: TGCGCCAGCGGCCTATCCGGGACTAGCGCGTCCAATGAGCAGTTCTTC.

The chain recombines TRBV30 with TRBJ1-1; tentatively, D is TRBD1 (5 bases). Germline CDR1 and CDR2: GTSNPN and SVGIG (reference sequence). The CDR3 contains 15 residues. V gave up 3 bases and J gave up 1 base, with 15 bases separating them. The CDR3, as DNA: TGTGCCTGGAGCCACGGGGGAGGCGCGAACACTGAAGCTTTCTTT. Protein sequence: CAWSHGGGANTEAFF.

The rearrangement joins TRBV2 to TRBJ1-4, with 7 bases aligning to TRBD1. The CDR3 contains 16 residues. The V and J ends lost 5 bases and 0 bases, in that order; junction bases with no gene match: 6. Germline CDR1 and CDR2: SNHLY and FYNNEI. CDR3 region: CASSLDRAATNEKLFF. For the CDR3, the DNA is TGTGCCAGCAGTTTAGACAGGGCAGCAACTAATGAAAAACTGTTTTTT.

V gene TRBV10-1 combines with J gene TRBJ2-3, with D perhaps matching TRBD2 (5 bases). Germline CDR1 is WNHNN and CDR2 is SYGVQD (reference sequence). V shed 0 bases and J shed 9 bases, with 10 bases lying between them. The CDR3 extends over 13 amino acids. CDR3 in DNA: TGCGCCAGCAGTGAGTCGGTAGCGTCGACGCAGTATTTT. Translation gives CASSESVASTQYF.

V usage is TRBV13 and J usage is TRBJ1-1, with D hard to call. Germline V gene data show CDR1 as PRHDT and CDR2 as FYEKMQ (reference sequence). The CDR3 has 12 residues. Trimming shortened V by 5 bases and J by 7 bases, and 11 bases separated the two germline ends. The CDR3 coding sequence is TGTGCCAGCAGCAAAGAGGGCCTTGAAGCTTTCTTT. Its protein product is CASSKEGLEAFF. Full variable domain (missing parts from reference TRBV13 and TRBJ1-1): AAGVIQSPRHLIKEKRETATLKCYPIPRHDTVYWYQQGPGQDPQFLISFYEKMQSDKGSIPDRFSAQQFSDYHSELNMSSLELGDSALYFCASSKEGLEAFFGQGTRLTVV.